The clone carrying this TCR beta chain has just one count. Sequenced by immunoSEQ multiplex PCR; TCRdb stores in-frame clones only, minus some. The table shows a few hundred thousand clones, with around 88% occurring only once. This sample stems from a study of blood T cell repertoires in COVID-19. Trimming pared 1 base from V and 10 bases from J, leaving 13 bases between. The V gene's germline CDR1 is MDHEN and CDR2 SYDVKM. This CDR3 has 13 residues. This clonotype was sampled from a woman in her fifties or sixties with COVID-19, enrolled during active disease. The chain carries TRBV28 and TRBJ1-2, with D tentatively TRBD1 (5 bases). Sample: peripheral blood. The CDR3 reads CASSLLGNGHYTF. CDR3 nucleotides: TGTGCCAGCAGTTTATTGGGGAATGGACACTACACCTTC.